The 15 T cell receptor beta chains listed next were all sequenced from one sample in a study of identical twins. TCRdb reprocessed the 5' RACE reads via MiXCR and lists one record per CDR3 protein. The sample comprises about 220,000 distinct CDR3 sequences, 6% to 7% of which are singletons, and roughly 15% rests with the top ten. In addition, the sample was reused for a study of T cells expressing NK-cell markers.

Material: CD8+ T cells sorted from blood. These receptors were obtained from a young woman in good health.

This clonotype was seen ten or more times. The genes are TRBV7-9 and TRBJ2-3; tentative D call: TRBD1 (6 bases). Trimming took off 6 bases at V and 2 bases at J, with 18 bases between the two ends. The CDR3 sequence is 16 residues long. CDR1 is SEHNR and CDR2 is FQNEAQ in the germline V gene (reference sequence). CDR3 coding DNA: TGTGCCAGCAGTTCCGTTTACAGGGTATCCACAGATACGCAGTATTTT. Protein sequence: CASSSVYRVSTDTQYF.

This sequence joins TRBV20-1 and TRBJ2-2; D ambiguous. V lost 5 bases, J lost 2 bases, and 6 bases lay in between. The V gene's germline CDR1 is DFQATT and CDR2 SNEGSKA (reference sequence). The CDR3 sequence is 12 residues long. CDR3 residues: CSAHLNTGELFF. In DNA, the CDR3 is TGCAGTGCTCACCTCAACACCGGGGAGCTGTTTTTT.

The J gene is TRBJ2-5, the V gene TRBV29-1; D unclear. CDR3 length: 16 residues. Germline-derived CDR1 and CDR2 are SQVTM and ANQGSEA. Between the trimmed V and J ends, which lost 6 bases and 5 bases, there was a span of 25 bases. In nucleotides, the CDR3 is TGCAGCGTCGCATCTCAGACTCGATCGACATTGGAGACCCAGTACTTC. As protein: CSVASQTRSTLETQYF. Supplemented by reference TRBV29-1 and TRBJ2-5, the full variable domain reads SAVISQKPSRDICQRGTSLTIQCQVDSQVTMMFWYRQQPGQSLTLIATANQGSEATYESGFVIDKFPISRPNLTFSTLTVSNMSPEDSSIYLCSVASQTRSTLETQYFGPGTRLLVL.

The chain couples TRBV12-5 to TRBJ1-5; no clear D. Looked up from germline, CDR1 is LGHNT and CDR2 is FRNRAP. The CDR3 is 14 residues long. V lost 6 bases, J lost 4 bases, and 13 bases lay in between. The CDR3 region has the DNA TGTGCTAGTGGCGGGTCTCCAATAAATCAGCCCCAGCATTTT. Its translation: CASGGSPINQPQHF.

At least ten counts were recorded for this clonotype. The rearrangement joins TRBV11-2 to TRBJ2-1; D remains ambiguous. The CDR3 length is 14 residues. Trimming pared 3 bases from V and 4 bases from J, leaving 10 bases between. Germline V gene data show CDR1 as SGHAT and CDR2 as FQNNGV. Here the CDR3 reads CASSFLVEYNEQFF. The CDR3 DNA reads as TGTGCCAGCAGCTTCTTGGTTGAATACAATGAGCAGTTCTTC.

The chain is built from TRBV21-1 and TRBJ2-1; the table's D call, TRBD2, was not checked against the DNA. TRBV21-1 is a pseudogene locus. The CDR3 extends over 15 amino acids. The chain's CDR3 is CAGSALAGLNNEQFF. CDR3 DNA sequence: TGTGCCGGCAGCGCACTAGCGGGCCTTAACAATGAGCAGTTCTTC.

This clonotype was seen a handful of times. V usage is TRBV3-1 and J usage is TRBJ2-3; 12 bases line up with TRBD2. Germline loops: CDR1 LGHDT, CDR2 YNNKEL (reference sequence). With 1 base clipped from V and 2 bases from J, the junction kept 4 bases outside the gene matches. The CDR3 has 17 residues. In DNA form, the CDR3 reads TGTGCCAGCAGCCAAGGGACTAGCGGGGCGTTCACAGATACGCAGTATTTT. Translation gives CASSQGTSGAFTDTQYF.

V is TRBV7-8 and J is TRBJ1-2, with a possible D match to TRBD1 (6 bases). Germline CDR1 SGHVS, CDR2 FQNEAQ. The ends were cut back, 1 base at V and 0 bases at J, with 9 bases in the middle. This CDR3 comprises 15 residues. In DNA, the CDR3 is TGTGCCAGCAGCTTAGAGGACAGAGCTAACTATGGCTACACCTTC. Translation: CASSLEDRANYGYTF.

The rearrangement links TRBV6-5 to TRBJ1-2; D not certain. V was shortened by 4 bases and J by 0 bases, with 12 bases between the two germline ends. This CDR3 is built from 15 residues. Germline CDR1 MNHEY, CDR2 SVGAGI. Here the CDR3 reads CASSSRALANYGYTF. The DNA for the CDR3 is TGTGCCAGCAGTTCTCGGGCTTTAGCTAACTATGGCTACACCTTC.

The rearrangement uses TRBV9 and TRBJ1-2; D is unresolved. The V end was cut by 3 bases, the J end by 4 bases, with 10 bases between. Germline lookup yields CDR1 SGDLS and CDR2 YYNGEE. The length of the CDR3 is 13 residues. In nucleotides, the CDR3 is TGTGCCAGCAGCGCGCACAGTCGCTATGGCTACACCTTC. It translates to CASSAHSRYGYTF.

This clonotype appeared a few times. This chain joins TRBV6-2 or TRBV6-3 and TRBJ2-3; D is unclear. V lost 5 bases to trimming and J lost 4 bases, with 16 bases between them. The CDR3 covers 15 residues. Germline-derived CDR1 and CDR2 are MNHEY and SVGEGT. In DNA form, the CDR3 reads TGTGCCAGCAGTCCCGGACGCTTACACGCAGATACGCAGTATTTT. Residues: CASSPGRLHADTQYF.

This clonotype showed up many times. The chain couples TRBV12-3 or TRBV12-4 to TRBJ2-1; 7 bases are shared with TRBD2. V shed 3 bases and J 3 bases; nucleotides not matched to a gene: 2. There are 14 residues in the CDR3. As DNA, the CDR3 is TGTGCCAGCAGTTTGCTAGCGGACTACAATGAGCAGTTCTTC. It yields the protein CASSLLADYNEQFF.

V is TRBV12-3 or TRBV12-4 and J is TRBJ1-1; D possibly corresponds to TRBD1 (5 bases). V was pared by 7 bases and J by 0 bases, with 12 bases between. The CDR3 runs 14 residues. CDR3 in amino acids: CASTPGLLNTEAFF. The CDR3, as DNA: TGTGCCAGCACCCCGGGACTTTTGAACACTGAAGCTTTCTTT.

This clonotype occurred a few times. The V gene is TRBV7-2, the J gene TRBJ2-7; 8 nucleotides line up with TRBD2. Germline loops: CDR1 SGHTA, CDR2 FQGNSA. Losses at the gene ends were 5 bases for V and 6 bases for J; bases not matched to a gene: 9. The CDR3 has 14 residues. The CDR3 region has the DNA TGTGCCAGCAGCCCTACTAGCGGAGCCGCCGAGCAGTACTTC. As protein: CASSPTSGAAEQYF.

This clonotype was seen at least ten times. The DNA of the CDR3 is TGTGCCACCTCTCCGGGACTAGCGTTCGCGAACACCGGGGAGCTGTTTTTT. This translates into CATSPGLAFANTGELFF. This rearrangement joins TRBV24-1 to TRBJ2-2; 10 nucleotides line up with TRBD2. The V segment lost 9 bases and the J segment 0 bases; nucleotides outside the gene matches: 9. CDR3 size: 17 residues. CDR1 and CDR2 from the germline V gene are KGHDR and SFDVKD.